The rows below give T cell receptor beta chains drawn from one sample of a study of vaccination effects on CD4 cells after COVID-19. Sequenced by immunoSEQ multiplex PCR; TCRdb stores in-frame clones only, minus some. This table has about 44,000 clones, more than 65% appearing once. These receptors' targets are unknown. Sequencing used CD4+ T cells from PBMCs cultured without peptide, obtained after COVID-19 vaccination. The receptors stem from a human donor who had a prior SARS-CoV-2 infection. CDR3s include the opening cysteine and the closing phenylalanine or tryptophan. The order of the fields is J gene, V gene, clone size, D gene, CDR3 protein, CDR3 DNA. D genes are given only for firm matches. Where a row states a size, it is once, few, many or the class of an expanded clone; other rows omit it.

TRBJ2-3,TRBV20-1,once,.,CSASQRTTDTQYF,TGCAGTGCTAGTCAGCGCACTACAGATACGCAGTATTTT
TRBJ2-1,TRBV7-3,few,.,CASSLAPGFDNEQFF,TGTGCCAGCAGCTTAGCCCCAGGTTTTGATAATGAGCAGTTCTTC
TRBJ2-2,TRBV5-6,.,.,CASSLVWGGTGELFF,TGTGCCAGCAGCTTGGTATGGGGTGGGACCGGGGAGCTGTTTTTT
TRBJ2-7,TRBV13,.,.,CASSLGSPHEQYF,TGTGCCAGCAGCTTAGGCAGTCCGCACGAGCAGTACTTC
TRBJ2-1,TRBV19,.,.,CASSARGEQFF,TGTGCCAGTAGTGCCCGAGGTGAGCAGTTCTTC
TRBJ1-2,TRBV6-1,.,.,CASSQQDYGYTF,TGTGCCAGCAGCCAGCAAGACTATGGCTACACCTTC
TRBJ1-2,TRBV7-3,.,.,CASSLGPRDTDNYGYTF,TGTGCCAGCAGCCTAGGCCCCCGGGACACTGATAACTATGGCTACACCTTC
TRBJ2-1,TRBV3-1/TRBV3-2,.,.,CASRPIGNPNEQFF,TGTGCCAGCAGACCGATTGGCAACCCCAATGAGCAGTTCTTC
TRBJ2-5,TRBV7-3,.,.,CASSFSGQETQYF,TGTGCCAGCAGCTTCTCAGGGCAAGAGACCCAGTACTTC
TRBJ2-2,TRBV7-3,few,.,CASSLETSAYTGELFF,TGTGCCAGCAGCCTCGAAACTAGTGCTTACACCGGGGAGCTGTTTTTT
TRBJ1-1,TRBV11-1,.,TRBD1,CASSYTGQQNTEAFF,TGTGCCAGCAGCTACACGGGACAGCAGAACACTGAAGCTTTCTTT
TRBJ2-7,TRBV28,.,TRBD1,CASSLGAGGVNEQYF,TGTGCCAGCAGTTTAGGGGCAGGGGGTGTCAACGAGCAGTACTTC
TRBJ2-5,TRBV6-5,.,.,CASSPSRGGRETQYF,TGTGCCAGCAGCCCCTCCAGGGGAGGGCGAGAGACCCAGTACTTC
TRBJ2-5,TRBV25-1,.,.,CASSEFEGYQETQYF,TGTGCCAGCAGTGAATTCGAAGGGTACCAAGAGACCCAGTACTTC
TRBJ2-5,TRBV7-7,once,TRBD2,CASSFSGRQETQYF,TGTGCTAGCAGCTTTAGCGGGAGACAAGAGACCCAGTACTTC
TRBJ2-3,TRBV25-1,once,.,CASRGPRGLIADTQYF,TGTGCCAGCAGGGGCCCGAGGGGCTTGATCGCAGATACGCAGTATTTT
TRBJ2-1,TRBV6-6,.,.,CASSYGGWLATGEQFF,TGTGCCAGCAGTTACGGCGGTTGGCTAGCGACAGGTGAGCAGTTCTTC
TRBJ1-2,TRBV19,.,TRBD1,CASSRLTGISHGYTF,TGTGCCAGTAGTAGACTGACAGGGATTAGCCATGGCTACACCTTC
TRBJ1-1,TRBV7-2,.,.,CASGDPGDVAEAFF,TGTGCCAGCGGGGACCCAGGGGATGTGGCTGAAGCTTTCTTT
TRBJ2-7,TRBV19,.,.,CASSKGTQREQYF,TGTGCCAGTAGTAAAGGAACTCAGAGGGAGCAGTACTTC
TRBJ2-7,TRBV27,.,.,CASSYVGVNEQYF,TGTGCCAGCAGTTACGTGGGGGTCAACGAGCAGTACTTC
TRBJ2-7,TRBV11-1,.,.,CASSLEVDEQYF,TGTGCCAGCAGCTTAGAAGTAGACGAGCAGTACTTC
TRBJ2-1,TRBV15,.,.,CATSRDLRTEQFF,TGTGCCACCAGCAGAGATCTACGTACTGAGCAGTTCTTC
TRBJ1-3,TRBV9,medium-sized,.,CASSARGPGNTIYF,TGTGCCAGCAGCGCCAGGGGACCTGGAAACACCATATATTTT
TRBJ1-1,TRBV4-3,.,.,CASSQGVSNTEAFF,TGCGCCAGCAGCCAAGGGGTCTCGAACACTGAAGCTTTCTTT
TRBJ1-2,TRBV5-8,.,TRBD1,CASLQPGQRGYTF,TGTGCCAGCCTCCAACCGGGACAGCGGGGCTACACCTTC
TRBJ1-2,TRBV19,.,.,CASSQLVQVYGYTF,TGTGCCAGTAGTCAGCTGGTACAGGTCTATGGCTACACCTTC
TRBJ1-2,TRBV5-4,few,TRBD1,CASSWATGDYGYTF,TGTGCCAGCAGCTGGGCGACAGGGGACTATGGCTACACCTTC
TRBJ2-1,TRBV5-1,.,.,CASSLAGSSYNEQFF,TGCGCCAGCAGCTTGGCGGGGAGCTCCTACAATGAGCAGTTCTTC
TRBJ2-7,TRBV10-2,.,TRBD2,CASTVGLALHEQYF,TGCGCCAGCACCGTAGGACTAGCTTTGCACGAGCAGTACTTC
TRBJ1-4,TRBV20-1,.,.,CSASWRGGEKLFF,TGCAGTGCTAGTTGGAGGGGAGGGGAAAAACTGTTTTTT